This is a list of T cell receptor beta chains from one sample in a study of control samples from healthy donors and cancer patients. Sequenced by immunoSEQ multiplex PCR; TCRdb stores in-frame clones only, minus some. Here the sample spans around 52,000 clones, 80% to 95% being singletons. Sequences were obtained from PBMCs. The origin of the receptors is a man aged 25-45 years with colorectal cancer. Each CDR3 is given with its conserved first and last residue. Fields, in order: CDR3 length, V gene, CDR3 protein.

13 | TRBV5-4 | CASSRDRATEAFF
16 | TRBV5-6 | CASSLAPRGSGNTIYF
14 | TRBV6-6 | CASSYGTGNTEAFF
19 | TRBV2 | CASSTKGLADLSSYNEQFF
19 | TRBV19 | CASSLQGLAGGPGTDTQYF
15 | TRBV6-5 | CASRTGGSGANVLTF
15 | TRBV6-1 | CASSEAGGSYNEQFF
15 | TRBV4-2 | CASSPLLVGGDGYTF
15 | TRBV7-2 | CASSLVDSLDSPLHF
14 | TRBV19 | CASSVGPSTDTQYF
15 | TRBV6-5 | CASSYSIRSGNTIYF
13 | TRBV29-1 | CSVSVLGTDTQYF
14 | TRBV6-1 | CASSEMRETDTQYF
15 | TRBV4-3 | CASSQGRRTNEKLFF
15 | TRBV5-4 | CASSHRDRVPYEQYF
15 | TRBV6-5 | CASISTADSYNEQFF
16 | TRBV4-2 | CASSQDGPGYADTQYF
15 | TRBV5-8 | CASSLARGTNTEAFF
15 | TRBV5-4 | CASSLPGPGGDGYTF
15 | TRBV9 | CASSPLGLGLGGYTF
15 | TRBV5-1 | CASSLATGAGTEAFF
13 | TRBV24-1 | CATRRRRDSEAFF